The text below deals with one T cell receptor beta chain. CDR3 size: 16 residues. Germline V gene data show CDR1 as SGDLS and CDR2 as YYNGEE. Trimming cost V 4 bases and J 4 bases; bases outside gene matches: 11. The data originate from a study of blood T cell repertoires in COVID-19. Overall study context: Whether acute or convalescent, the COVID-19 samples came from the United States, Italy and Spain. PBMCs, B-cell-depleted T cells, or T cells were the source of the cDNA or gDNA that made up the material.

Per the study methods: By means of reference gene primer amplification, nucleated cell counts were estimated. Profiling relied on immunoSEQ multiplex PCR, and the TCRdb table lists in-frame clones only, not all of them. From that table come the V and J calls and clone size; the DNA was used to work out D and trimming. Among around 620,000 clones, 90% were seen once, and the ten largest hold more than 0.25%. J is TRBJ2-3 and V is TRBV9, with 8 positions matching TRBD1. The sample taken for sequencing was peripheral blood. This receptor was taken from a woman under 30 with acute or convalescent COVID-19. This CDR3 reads CASSTWGKQGADTQYF. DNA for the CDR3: TGTGCCAGCAGCACGTGGGGAAAACAGGGGGCAGATACGCAGTATTTT.